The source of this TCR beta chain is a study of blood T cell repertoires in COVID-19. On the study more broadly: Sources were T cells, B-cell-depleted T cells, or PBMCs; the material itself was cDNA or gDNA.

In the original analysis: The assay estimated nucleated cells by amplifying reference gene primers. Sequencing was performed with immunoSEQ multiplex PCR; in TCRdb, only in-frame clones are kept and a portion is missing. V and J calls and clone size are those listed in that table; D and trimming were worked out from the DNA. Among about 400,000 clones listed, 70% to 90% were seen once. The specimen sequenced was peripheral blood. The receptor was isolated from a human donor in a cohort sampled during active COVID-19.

CDR3 nucleotides: TGTGCCAGCTCGCCGGGTTTGGGGGCCAATCAGCCCCAGCATTTT. This translates into CASSPGLGANQPQHF. The chain links TRBV18 to TRBJ1-5, with a tentative D call TRBD1 (6 bases). V lost 6 bases and J lost 3, with 15 bases in between. The CDR3 loop spans 15 amino acids. CDR1 is KGHSH, CDR2 LQKENI, per germline.